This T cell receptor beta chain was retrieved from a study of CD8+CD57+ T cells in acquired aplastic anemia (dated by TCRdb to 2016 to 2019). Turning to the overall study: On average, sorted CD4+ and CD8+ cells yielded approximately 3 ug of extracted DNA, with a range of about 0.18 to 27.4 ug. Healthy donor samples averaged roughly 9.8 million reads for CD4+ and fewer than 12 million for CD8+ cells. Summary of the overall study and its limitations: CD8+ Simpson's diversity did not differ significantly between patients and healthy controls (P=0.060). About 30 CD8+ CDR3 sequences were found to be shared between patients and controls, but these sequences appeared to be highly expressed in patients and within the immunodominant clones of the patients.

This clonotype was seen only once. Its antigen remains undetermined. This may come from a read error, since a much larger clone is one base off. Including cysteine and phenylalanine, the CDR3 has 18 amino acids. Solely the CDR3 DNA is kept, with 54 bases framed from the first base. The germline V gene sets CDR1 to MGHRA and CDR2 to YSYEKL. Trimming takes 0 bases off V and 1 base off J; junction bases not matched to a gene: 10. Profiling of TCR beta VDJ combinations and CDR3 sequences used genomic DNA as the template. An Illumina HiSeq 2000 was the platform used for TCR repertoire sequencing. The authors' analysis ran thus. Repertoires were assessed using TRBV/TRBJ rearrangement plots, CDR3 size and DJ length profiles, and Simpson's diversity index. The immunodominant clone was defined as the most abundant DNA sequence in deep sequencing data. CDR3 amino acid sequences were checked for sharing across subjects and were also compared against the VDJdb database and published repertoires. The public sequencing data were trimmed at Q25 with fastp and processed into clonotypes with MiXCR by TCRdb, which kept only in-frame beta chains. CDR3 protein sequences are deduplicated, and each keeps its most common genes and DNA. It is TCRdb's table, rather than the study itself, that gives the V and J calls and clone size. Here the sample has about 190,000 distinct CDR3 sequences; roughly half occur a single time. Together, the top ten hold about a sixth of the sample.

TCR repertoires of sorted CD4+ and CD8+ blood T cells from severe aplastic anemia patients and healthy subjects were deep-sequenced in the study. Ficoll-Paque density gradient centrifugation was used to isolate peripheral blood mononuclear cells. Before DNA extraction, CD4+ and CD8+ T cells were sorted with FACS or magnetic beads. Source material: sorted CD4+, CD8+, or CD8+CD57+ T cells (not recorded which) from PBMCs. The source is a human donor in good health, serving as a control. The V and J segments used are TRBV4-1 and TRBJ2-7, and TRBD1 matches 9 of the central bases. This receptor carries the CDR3 CASSQDRFRTGDSYEQYF. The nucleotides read TGCGCCAGCAGCCAAGATCGTTTTAGGACAGGGGATTCCTACGAGCAGTACTTC.